This T cell receptor (beta chain) stems from a study of shared clonotypes between healthy human individuals. Repertoires were generated with immunoSEQ multiplex PCR, while TCRdb's copy carries only in-frame clones and drops some. The sample has approximately 350,000 clones, roughly 96% seen once; the top ten hold about 0.32%. This CDR3 spans 14 amino acids. With 6 bases removed from V and 4 bases from J, the gap between germline ends came to 15 bases. CDR1 is MNHEY, CDR2 SVGAGI, per germline. This chain joins TRBV6-5 and TRBJ2-5; D possibly uses TRBD1 or TRBD2 (5 bases each). The receptor's source is a man aged 25 to 45 in good health. Sequenced material: memory CD8+ T cells sorted from blood. Subset defined: CD45RO+ cells pooled with CCR7-negative TemRA cells. CDR3 protein: CASRLGTTGETQYF. DNA for the CDR3: TGTGCCAGCAGGCTTGGGACGACGGGAGAGACCCAGTACTTC.